This T cell receptor (beta chain) stems from a study of T cell responses to AZD1222 COVID-19 vaccine. The study, taken as a whole, reports: There were vaccine-associated CD4 TCRs across spike, dominant at 160-218 and 743-854. Seropositive AZD1222 recipients at baseline numbered only five or six.

As concerns this clone: Its matching antigen is unknown.

Clones were read by immunoSEQ multiplex PCR, and TCRdb kept only the in-frame ones, dropping some. The data hold some 110,000 clones, with 70% to 90% observed a single time. V dropped 0 bases and J dropped 6 bases, with 12 bases sitting between them. The CDR3 length is 16 residues. Germline assignment: CDR1 MNHNS and CDR2 SASEGT. Combined were second doses at about 4 or about 12 weeks. This TCR was sampled from an adult who received the AZD1222 COVID-19 vaccine. V usage is TRBV6-1 and J usage is TRBJ1-6; weak D call: TRBD1 (5 bases). The sequencing here drew on peripheral blood, taken 28 days after the second AZD1222 dose. In DNA, the CDR3 is TGTGCCAGCAGTGAAGCGCGGGGGAAGAGTAATTCACCCCTCCACTTT. The encoded protein is CASSEARGKSNSPLHF.